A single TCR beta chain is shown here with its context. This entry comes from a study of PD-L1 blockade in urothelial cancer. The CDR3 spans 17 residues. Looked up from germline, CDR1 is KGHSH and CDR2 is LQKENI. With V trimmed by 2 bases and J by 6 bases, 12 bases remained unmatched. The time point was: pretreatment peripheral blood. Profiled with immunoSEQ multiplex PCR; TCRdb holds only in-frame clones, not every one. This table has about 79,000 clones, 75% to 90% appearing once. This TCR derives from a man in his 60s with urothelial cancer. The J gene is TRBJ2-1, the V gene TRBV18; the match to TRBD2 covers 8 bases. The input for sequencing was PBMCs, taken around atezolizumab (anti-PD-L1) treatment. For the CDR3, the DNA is TGTGCCAGCTCACCATCCGGGGCCGGCGGGGGGACCAATGAGCAGTTCTTC. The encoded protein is CASSPSGAGGGTNEQFF.